The source of this TCR beta chain is a study of tissue T cells after allogeneic stem cell transplantation (dated 2022 in TCRdb). With regard to the full study: Using research autopsies of patients with and without GVHD, plus mouse models of GVHD, the study profiled TCR beta repertoires across many tissues. The human arm was a prospective observational study without blinding or randomization.

This specimen's time point label, interpreted: mouse harvest day 14 after allogeneic transplant. Mouse grafts consisting of 10^7 T-cell-depleted bone marrow cells combined with 10^6 splenic CD5+ T cells were administered by tail vein injection. To model GVHD in mice, a major MHC-mismatch B6 (H2b) into BALB/c (H2d) model was used, and tissues were profiled at day 7 or 14. Mouse tissues and retro-orbital blood were harvested on day 7 or 14 post-transplant using separate sterile tools per animal; livers were flushed beforehand. Before genomic DNA isolation with the DNeasy Blood & Tissue Kit, mouse tissues were minced using razor blades in buffered saline. The paper's findings and limits, for the study overall: In both patients and mice, T cells from blood and spleen covered only a limited part of the TCR repertoire found in tissues. Which tissue TCRs were alloreactive or antigen-specific was not determined in the study, and some clones might have been persisting host cells. Within patients, how anatomically similar the tissues were was a key factor in shaping TCR repertoire composition, regardless of disease or transplant status. The patient cohort was small and varied clinically, and sampling depth was recognized as a limitation. Not many T cell clones showed up in more than one patient, yet clustering based on motifs uncovered repertoire signatures that were shared across patients in a tissue-specific way.

With regard to this clone: Its antigen has not been determined. Here, both gene names and germline sequences come from the mouse. Coverage ceases 1 residue before the CDR3 finishes, and the germline J gene fills in the end.

There are 13 amino acids in the CDR3, from cysteine to phenylalanine inclusive. The DNA shown is the part of the CDR3 that was read: 36 bases, in frame from base 1. Based on the germline V gene, the CDR1 and CDR2 sequences are SGHSA and FRNQAP. Deletion took 5 bases off V and 2 bases off J, with a span of 9 bases between the germline ends. Receptor amplification or capture employed the immunoSEQ multiplex PCR assay. Adaptive Biotechnologies performed TCRbeta CDR3 sequencing at survey depth and reported CDR3 sequences, V/J genes, productive frequency, and template counts. TCR beta CDR3 regions were amplified from genomic DNA rather than RNA. Processing in the source paper ran as follows. Jensen-Shannon divergence was used to quantify pairwise repertoire overlap between tissues, with a value of 1 indicating complete divergence and a value of 0 indicating identical repertoires. Tissues were clustered by single-linkage agglomerative hierarchical clustering of pairwise JSD values, and the clustering results were displayed as dendrograms. GLIPH2 was applied to all patient samples using simulation_depth 1000, kmer_min_depth 3, and cdr3_length_cutoff 8, and only groups with more than two unique CDR3s were retained. A standardized tissue-overlap score was calculated by extrapolating Jaccard GLIPH-group overlap across patients to a standard repertoire size of 1000 clones. Linear mixed-effect models, with tissue included as a fixed effect and individual included as a random effect, were used to assess associations of diversity with clinical or experimental variables. TCRdb took over this immuneACCESS table, retaining in-frame rearrangements with V and J assigned. Such tables are incomplete; in checked studies, under half of the missing clones stem from an unresolved V gene, and the remainder is unexplained. D and trimming come from the DNA, and the V and J calls and clone size come from that table. The sample table records over a thousand clones; approximately 60% of these occur just once. The ten biggest clones cover 30% to 45% of the sample.

The receptor was derived from a female BALB/c mouse given C57BL/6 T cells with graft-versus-host disease after an allogeneic hematopoietic cell transplant. The rearranged chain carries TRBV16 and TRBJ1-1; TRBD1 is perhaps the D gene, given 6 matching bases. Specimen: liver tissue. The CDR3 corresponds to CASSPGHNTEVFF. CDR3 DNA (partial): TGTGCAAGCAGCCCGGGACATAACACAGAAGTCTTC.